These T cell receptor beta chains were read from a single sample in a study of blood T cell repertoires in COVID-19. The method was immunoSEQ multiplex PCR; TCRdb's version includes in-frame clones alone and lacks a portion of them. The sample shows under 250,000 clones, roughly 80% of them seen only once. Sequenced: peripheral blood. The receptors shown here come from a woman in her 70s with acute or convalescent COVID-19. CDR3s include the opening cysteine and the closing phenylalanine or tryptophan. A D gene is named only where the DNA matches it firmly. Size values are once, few and many counts, or a class for expanded clones, and some rows have none.

TGTGCCAGTAGTAGGGGGACAGTTGAAGAGACCCAGTACTTC	CASSRGTVEETQYF	TRBD1	TRBJ2-5	.	TRBV19
TGTGCCAGCAGTACCGGGTCACGGTTGAACACTGAAGCTTTCTTT	CASSTGSRLNTEAFF	.	TRBJ1-1	.	TRBV3-1/TRBV3-2
TGCAGCGTTGCAGGTTTTAGCGGGGGGCCTGTCGGACAATATGAGCAGTTCTTC	CSVAGFSGGPVGQYEQFF	TRBD2	TRBJ2-1	.	TRBV29-1
TGTGCCAGCAGTGCAAGGGTAGCGGGGTCCGGGTCCTACAATGAGCAGTTCTTC	CASSARVAGSGSYNEQFF	TRBD2	TRBJ2-1	.	TRBV2
TGTGCCAGCAGCTTGGTTGGGGAGTTAGAAAAACTGTTTTTT	CASSLVGELEKLFF	.	TRBJ1-4	.	TRBV5-6
TGTGCCAGCTCACCTTCTCCGGGAGCCAGGAAGCGGCAGCCCCAGCATTTT	CASSPSPGARKRQPQHF	.	TRBJ1-5	.	TRBV18
TGTGCCAGCAGCGTAGTGGGGCGGGGGCGCACGTCGAACACCGGGGAGCTGTTTTTT	CASSVVGRGRTSNTGELFF	.	TRBJ2-2	.	TRBV9
TGTGCCAGCAGCTTGGTTGTGGCTAGCGGAGGCCAAGAGACCCAGTACTTC	CASSLVVASGGQETQYF	TRBD2	TRBJ2-5	.	TRBV5-6
TGTGCCAGCAGCGCCCCTAACGGGGAGCTGTTTTTT	CASSAPNGELFF	.	TRBJ2-2	few	TRBV11-2
TGTGCCAGCAGCTTCCAAACGGGAGCCTCCGAGCAGTACTTC	CASSFQTGASEQYF	.	TRBJ2-7	.	TRBV7-9
TGCGCCAGCAGATCGGGGACAGGGGACGAGACCCAGTACTTC	CASRSGTGDETQYF	TRBD1	TRBJ2-5	.	TRBV5-1
TGTGCCAGCAGTGGAGATACGATTGATTTCACCGGGGAGCTGTTTTTT	CASSGDTIDFTGELFF	.	TRBJ2-2	.	TRBV6-2/TRBV6-3
TGTGCCAGTAGTTTCCAAGCATACAATGAGCAGTTCTTC	CASSFQAYNEQFF	.	TRBJ2-1	few	TRBV19
TGTGCCAGCAACCCCTGGACAGGGAACAATGAGCAGTTCTTC	CASNPWTGNNEQFF	TRBD1	TRBJ2-1	once	TRBV6-5
TGCGCCAGCAGCTTGGTTTCTAGCGGGGGCCTCGGGGAGCTGTTTTTT	CASSLVSSGGLGELFF	TRBD2	TRBJ2-2	few	TRBV5-1
TGTGCCAGCAGCCTTGGACAGGGAAGCTCAGAGGGCTACACCTTC	CASSLGQGSSEGYTF	TRBD1	TRBJ1-2	.	TRBV3-1/TRBV3-2
TGTGCCAGCAGCTTTTATCAGGGGCGTTCACCCCTCCACTTT	CASSFYQGRSPLHF	.	TRBJ1-6	once	TRBV7-2
TGTGCCAGCAGCCAAGGACCAGGAGGAGATACGCAGTATTTT	CASSQGPGGDTQYF	.	TRBJ2-3	.	TRBV3-1/TRBV3-2
TGTGCCAGCAGTTTGGTGGGGGCCACAAGGGAGCTGTTTTTT	CASSLVGATRELFF	.	TRBJ2-2	.	TRBV6-2/TRBV6-3
TGTGCCAGCACCCATATCGTCCCGACAGGGAACAATGAGCAGTTCTTC	CASTHIVPTGNNEQFF	TRBD1	TRBJ2-1	.	TRBV7-9
TGTGCCAGCAGTTACTTTACCTCCCAGGGATTTATGCCCTCGTCCTACGAGCAGTACTTC	CASSYFTSQGFMPSSYEQYF	.	TRBJ2-7	.	TRBV6-2/TRBV6-3
TGTGCCAGCAGCTTGGAAGGGGGCAGCTATGGCTACACCTTC	CASSLEGGSYGYTF	TRBD1	TRBJ1-2	.	TRBV5-4
TGTGCCAGCAGCCCTAGACTAGCGGGGGGCGACAATGAGCAGTTCTTC	CASSPRLAGGDNEQFF	TRBD2	TRBJ2-1	.	TRBV7-2
TGTGCCAGCAGTGTAGGGTCGCCGACAGGGTACACCGGGGAGCTGTTTTTT	CASSVGSPTGYTGELFF	TRBD1	TRBJ2-2	.	TRBV2
TGCGCCAGCAGCCAAGGATCTACTAGCGGGCGGTCCTACGAGCAGTACTTC	CASSQGSTSGRSYEQYF	TRBD2	TRBJ2-7	.	TRBV4-3
TGCAGCGTTGAAGTAGAGGCAGGGGGCTCTGGGGCCAACGTCCTGACTTTC	CSVEVEAGGSGANVLTF	TRBD1	TRBJ2-6	.	TRBV29-1
TGCAGCGTCAGTCAGGGGCAGGGCGGGGAGCTGTTTTTT	CSVSQGQGGELFF	.	TRBJ2-2	once	TRBV29-1
TGTGCCAGCAGCGTTGACAGTCCCCTTGATAATTCACCCCTCCACTTT	CASSVDSPLDNSPLHF	.	TRBJ1-6	.	TRBV7-9
TGTGCCAGCGGACAGGGAGTCTCCTACGAGCAGTACTTC	CASGQGVSYEQYF	TRBD1	TRBJ2-7	.	TRBV27
TGTGCCATCGGACAGGGACGAAATTCACCCCTCCACTTT	CAIGQGRNSPLHF	TRBD1	TRBJ1-6	few	TRBV10-3
TGTGCCAGCACCGGGGGGGTCAGATACGAGCAGTACTTC	CASTGGVRYEQYF	TRBD2	TRBJ2-7	.	TRBV6-5
TGTGCCAGCAGCCCTAGAGGGGGCCCTAAGGGAAGCAATCAGCCCCAGCATTTT	CASSPRGGPKGSNQPQHF	TRBD1	TRBJ1-5	.	TRBV14
TGTGCCAGCAGTGAAGGAGTCGGCCATGGAGCCCAGCATTTT	CASSEGVGHGAQHF	.	TRBJ1-5	.	TRBV6-4
TGTGCCAGCACAGAAGCTAACTATGGCTACACCTTC	CASTEANYGYTF	.	TRBJ1-2	.	TRBV2
TGTGCCAGCAGTCCCGGGACAGCCTACAATGAGCAGTTCTTC	CASSPGTAYNEQFF	TRBD1	TRBJ2-1	.	TRBV6-6
TGTGCCAGCAGTAATCCAGGAGGGGGCACAGATACGCAGTATTTT	CASSNPGGGTDTQYF	.	TRBJ2-3	once	TRBV7-3
TGTGCCAGCAGCCCACCCCGTAGGACAGGGATCAATGAGCAGTTCTTC	CASSPPRRTGINEQFF	TRBD1	TRBJ2-1	.	TRBV11-2
TGTGCCAGCAGCTCGGGACACCTCCAAGAGACCCAGTACTTC	CASSSGHLQETQYF	.	TRBJ2-5	.	TRBV11-2
TGTGCCTGGAGTGGGGACTGGTCCTATGGCTACACCTTC	CAWSGDWSYGYTF	.	TRBJ1-2	.	TRBV30
TGCGCCAGCCGTCCAGGGGGGCTGGGCTCTGGGGCCAACGTCCTGACTTTC	CASRPGGLGSGANVLTF	.	TRBJ2-6	.	TRBV5-1
TGTGCCAGCACCCGGGACAGGGGCCCAGAGACCCAGTACTTC	CASTRDRGPETQYF	TRBD1	TRBJ2-5	.	TRBV5-5
TGTGCCAGCAGCACAGGGGGCGGTGAAAAACTGTTTTTT	CASSTGGGEKLFF	TRBD1	TRBJ1-4	.	TRBV6-5
TGTGCCAGCAGCTTAGCGGGGGGGCAAAATGAGCAGTTCTTC	CASSLAGGQNEQFF	TRBD2	TRBJ2-1	.	TRBV7-3
TGTGCCAGCTCCCCGGCGTGGACAGGGAACACTGAAGCTTTCTTT	CASSPAWTGNTEAFF	TRBD1	TRBJ1-1	few	TRBV18
TGTGCCAGCAGCTTAGGGGACAGGGGGCAGGAGACCCAGTACTTC	CASSLGDRGQETQYF	TRBD1	TRBJ2-5	.	TRBV7-9
TGTGCCAGCAGCTTAGCCCCGACTAGCGGGGGGGCCAGAGAGACCCAGTACTTC	CASSLAPTSGGARETQYF	TRBD2	TRBJ2-5	few	TRBV7-2
TGTGCCAGCAGCGTCGCTAGCGGAACCTACGAGCAGTACTTC	CASSVASGTYEQYF	TRBD2	TRBJ2-7	.	TRBV9
TGTGCCAGCAGCGTAGGTGCTAGTCCCCAAGAGACCCAGTACTTC	CASSVGASPQETQYF	.	TRBJ2-5	.	TRBV9
TGTGCCAGCAGCCGCGATAGCGGGGGGGACCAGACCCAGTACTTC	CASSRDSGGDQTQYF	TRBD2	TRBJ2-5	.	TRBV3-1/TRBV3-2
TGTGCCAGCAGCTTAGATTTGGGACAGGGGGCCGATGAGCAGTTCTTC	CASSLDLGQGADEQFF	TRBD1	TRBJ2-1	.	TRBV11-3
TGTGCCAGCAGTGAATACGGAGGGGCCGAGCGTGAAGCTTTCTTT	CASSEYGGAEREAFF	.	TRBJ1-1	.	TRBV25-1
TGTGCCAGTAGCCTGGGGAATCAGCGGGCCTCCCAAAAACTGTTTTTT	CASSLGNQRASQKLFF	.	TRBJ1-4	.	TRBV19
TGTGCCAGCAGCTTACGGGCGCCGGGAGATAATTCACCCCTCCACTTT	CASSLRAPGDNSPLHF	.	TRBJ1-6	.	TRBV7-3
TGTGCCAGCCTTAAAGCGGGGGTAGAGACCCAGTACTTC	CASLKAGVETQYF	TRBD2	TRBJ2-5	.	TRBV6-5